In its sample, the clone carrying this T cell receptor (beta chain) was seen many times. Its antigen is not identified. MiXCR, run by TCRdb on the reads, gives a single entry per CDR3 protein. The sample has roughly 300,000 distinct CDR3 sequences, around a tenth seen once; the top ten hold about 4.5%. The sample originates from a study of T cell repertoires in cytomegalovirus infection. About the study: Both CMV infection and a matching HLA type were indicated by public TCR beta signatures.

Whole-study findings and limits: Predominance within the ex vivo response was attributable to HLA-C-restricted CMV-specific TCR beta clonotypes. Cumulated frequencies of public TCR beta families served to identify carriers of CMV plus the relevant HLA.

This CDR3 region has 15 residues. Per the germline V gene, CDR1 is LGHNA and CDR2 is YSLEER. With 4 bases removed from V and 4 bases from J, the gap between germline ends came to 14 bases. This TCR was recovered from a human donor in good health (CMV status not recorded). Some clones in this sample may be carry-over from other donors' samples. The rearrangement uses TRBV4-3 and TRBJ2-1; no clear D. The sample was PBMCs. The CDR3, as DNA: TGCGCCAGCAGCCTTTCGACTTCACGGTACAATGAGCAGTTCTTC. Protein product: CASSLSTSRYNEQFF.